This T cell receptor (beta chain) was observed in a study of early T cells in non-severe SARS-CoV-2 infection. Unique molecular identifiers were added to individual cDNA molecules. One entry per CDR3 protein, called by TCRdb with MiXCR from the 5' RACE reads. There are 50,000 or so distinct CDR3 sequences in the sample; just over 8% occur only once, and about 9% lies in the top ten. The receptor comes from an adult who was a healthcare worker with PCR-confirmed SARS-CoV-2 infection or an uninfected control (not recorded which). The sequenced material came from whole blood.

CDR3 residues: CASSFPGLAGGHQETQYF. For the CDR3, the DNA is TGTGCCAGCAGCTTCCCGGGACTAGCGGGGGGGCACCAAGAGACCCAGTACTTC. The chain employs TRBV11-2 and TRBJ2-5, with 16 bases aligning to TRBD2. Germline V CDR1 and CDR2: SGHAT, FQNNGV. Trimming at V came to 3 bases and at J to 0 bases, leaving 4 bases not matched to a gene. The CDR3 has 18 amino acids.